This record looks at one T cell receptor (beta chain) sequence and its context. The antigen remains undetermined. The sample belongs to a study of T cells expressing NK-cell markers. General observations from the study: What remained unclear was the HCMV specificity of expanded NKG2C+ T cell clones. As a fraction of CD8+ T cells, dominant NKG2C+ clonotypes reached about 1.0-7.5% in 5 to 7 donors.

Each CDR3 protein gets one entry in TCRdb, which reprocessed the 5' RACE reads and gives no DNA. In total, the table holds about 140,000 distinct CDR3 sequences. Germline V CDR1 and CDR2: SGHKS, YYEKEE (reference sequence). This CDR3 is 15 amino acids long. V usage is TRBV5-5 and J usage is TRBJ2-2; with no DNA, the TCRdb D assignment of TRBD2 cannot be verified. Specimen: blood T cells: a sorted CD56 or NKG2C T cell subset, CD4+ or CD8+ T cells, or bulk PBMC T cells (not recorded which). This clonotype was sampled from a man between 18 and 29 years old in good health. The CDR3 here is CASSPAGGGAGELFF.